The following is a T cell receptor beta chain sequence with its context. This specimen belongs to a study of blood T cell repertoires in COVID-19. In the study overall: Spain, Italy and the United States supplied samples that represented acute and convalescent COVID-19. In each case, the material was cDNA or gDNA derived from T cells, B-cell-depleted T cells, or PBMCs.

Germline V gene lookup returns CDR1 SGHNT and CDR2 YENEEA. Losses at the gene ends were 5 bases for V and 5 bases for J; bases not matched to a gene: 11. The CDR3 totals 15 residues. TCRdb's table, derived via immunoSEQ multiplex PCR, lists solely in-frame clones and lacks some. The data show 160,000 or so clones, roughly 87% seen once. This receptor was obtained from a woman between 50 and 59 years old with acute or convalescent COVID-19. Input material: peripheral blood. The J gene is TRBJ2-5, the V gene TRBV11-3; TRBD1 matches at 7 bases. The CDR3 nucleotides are TGTGCCAGCAGCGCGACAGGGAACCCTGGGGAGACCCAGTACTTC. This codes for CASSATGNPGETQYF.